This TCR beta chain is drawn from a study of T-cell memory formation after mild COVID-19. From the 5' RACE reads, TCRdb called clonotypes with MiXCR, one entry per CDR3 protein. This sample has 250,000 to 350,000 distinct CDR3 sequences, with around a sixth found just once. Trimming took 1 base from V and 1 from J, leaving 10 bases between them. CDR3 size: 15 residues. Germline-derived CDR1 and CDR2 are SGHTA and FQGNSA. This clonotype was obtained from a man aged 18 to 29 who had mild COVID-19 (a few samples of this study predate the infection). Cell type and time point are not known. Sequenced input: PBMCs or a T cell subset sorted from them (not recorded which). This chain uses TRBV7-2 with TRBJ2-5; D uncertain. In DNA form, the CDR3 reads TGTGCCAGCAGCTTAGTTACCGGGCCCCAAGAGACCCAGTACTTC. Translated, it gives CASSLVTGPQETQYF. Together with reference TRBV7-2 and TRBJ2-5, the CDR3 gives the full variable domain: GAGVSQSPSNKVTEKGKDVELRCDPISGHTALYWYRQSLGQGLEFLIYFQGNSAPDKSGLPSDRFSAERTGGSVSTLTIQRTQQEDSAVYLCASSLVTGPQETQYFGPGTRLLVL.